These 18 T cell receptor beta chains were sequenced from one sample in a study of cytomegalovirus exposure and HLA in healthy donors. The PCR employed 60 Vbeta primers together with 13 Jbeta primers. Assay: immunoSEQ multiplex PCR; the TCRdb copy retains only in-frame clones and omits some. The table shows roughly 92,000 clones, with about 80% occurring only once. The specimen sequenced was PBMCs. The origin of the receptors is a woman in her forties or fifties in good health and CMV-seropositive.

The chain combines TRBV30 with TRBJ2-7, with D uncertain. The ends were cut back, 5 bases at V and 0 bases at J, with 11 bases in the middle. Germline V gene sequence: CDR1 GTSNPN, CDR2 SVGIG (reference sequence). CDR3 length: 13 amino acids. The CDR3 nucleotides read TGTGCCTGGGCAGACTGGATCTCCTACGAGCAGTACTTC. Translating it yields CAWADWISYEQYF.

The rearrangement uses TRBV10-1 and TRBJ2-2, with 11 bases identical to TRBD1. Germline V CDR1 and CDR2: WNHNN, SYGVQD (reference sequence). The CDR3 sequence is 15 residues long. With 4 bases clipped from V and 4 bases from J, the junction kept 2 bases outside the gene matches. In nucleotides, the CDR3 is TGCGCCAGCAGTGGGACAGGGGGCGGCACCGGGGAGCTGTTTTTT. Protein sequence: CASSGTGGGTGELFF.

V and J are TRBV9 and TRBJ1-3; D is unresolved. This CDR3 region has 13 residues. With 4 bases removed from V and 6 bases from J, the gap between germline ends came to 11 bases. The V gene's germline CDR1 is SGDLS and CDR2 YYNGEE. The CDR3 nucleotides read TGTGCCAGCAGCCCCACGGGTGTAAACACCATATATTTT. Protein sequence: CASSPTGVNTIYF.

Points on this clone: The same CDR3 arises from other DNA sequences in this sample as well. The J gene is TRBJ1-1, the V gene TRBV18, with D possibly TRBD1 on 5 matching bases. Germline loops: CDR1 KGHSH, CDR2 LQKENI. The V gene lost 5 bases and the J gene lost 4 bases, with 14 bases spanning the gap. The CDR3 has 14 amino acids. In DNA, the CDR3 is TGTGCCAGCTCATCTTCACAGGAAGGCACTGAAGCTTTCTTT. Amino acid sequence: CASSSSQEGTEAFF.

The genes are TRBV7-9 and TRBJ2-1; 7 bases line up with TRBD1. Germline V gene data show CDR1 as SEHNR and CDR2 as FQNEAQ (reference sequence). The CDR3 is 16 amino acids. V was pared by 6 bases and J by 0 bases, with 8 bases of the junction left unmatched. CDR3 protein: CASSSTGANSYNEQFF. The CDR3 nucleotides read TGTGCCAGCAGTTCAACAGGGGCTAACTCCTACAATGAGCAGTTCTTC. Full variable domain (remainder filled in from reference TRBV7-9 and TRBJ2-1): DTGVSQNPRHKITKRGQNVTFRCDPISEHNRLYWYRQTLGQGPEFLTYFQNEAQLEKSRLLSDRFSAERPKGSFSTLEIQRTEQGDSAMYLCASSSTGANSYNEQFFGPGTRLTVL.

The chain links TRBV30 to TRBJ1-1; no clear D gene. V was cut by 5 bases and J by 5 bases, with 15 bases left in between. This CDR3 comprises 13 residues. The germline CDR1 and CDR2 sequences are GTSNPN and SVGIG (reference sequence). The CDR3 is CAWGRTVRTEAFF. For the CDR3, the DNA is TGTGCCTGGGGTCGGACTGTTCGGACTGAAGCTTTCTTT.

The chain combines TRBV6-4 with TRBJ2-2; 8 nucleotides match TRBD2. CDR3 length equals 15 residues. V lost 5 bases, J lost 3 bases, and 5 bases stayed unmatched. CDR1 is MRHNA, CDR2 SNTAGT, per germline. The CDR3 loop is CASSPGTSDTGELFF. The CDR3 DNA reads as TGTGCCAGCAGTCCCGGGACTAGTGACACCGGGGAGCTGTTTTTT.

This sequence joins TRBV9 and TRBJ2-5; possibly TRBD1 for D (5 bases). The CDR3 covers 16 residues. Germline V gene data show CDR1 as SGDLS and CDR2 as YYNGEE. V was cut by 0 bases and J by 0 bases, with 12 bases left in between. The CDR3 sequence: CASSVEGLGDQETQYF. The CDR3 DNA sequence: TGTGCCAGCAGCGTAGAGGGGCTAGGGGACCAAGAGACCCAGTACTTC.

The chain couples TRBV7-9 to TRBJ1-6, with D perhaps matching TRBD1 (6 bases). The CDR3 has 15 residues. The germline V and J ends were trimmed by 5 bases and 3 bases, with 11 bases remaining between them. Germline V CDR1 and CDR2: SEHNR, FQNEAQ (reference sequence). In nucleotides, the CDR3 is TGTGCCAGCAGCCGGGACAACGGCTATAATTCACCCCTCCACTTT. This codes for CASSRDNGYNSPLHF.

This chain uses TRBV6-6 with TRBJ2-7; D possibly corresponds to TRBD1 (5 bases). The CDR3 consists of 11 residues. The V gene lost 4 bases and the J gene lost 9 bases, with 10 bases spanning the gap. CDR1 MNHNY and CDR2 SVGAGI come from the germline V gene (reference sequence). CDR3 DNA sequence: TGTGCCAGCAGTTCCAGGGTAGGGCAGTACTTC. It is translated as CASSSRVGQYF.

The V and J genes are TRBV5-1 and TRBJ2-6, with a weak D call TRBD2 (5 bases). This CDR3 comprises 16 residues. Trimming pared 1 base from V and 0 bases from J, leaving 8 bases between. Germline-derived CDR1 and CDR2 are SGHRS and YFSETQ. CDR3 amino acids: CASSLPGSSGANVLTF. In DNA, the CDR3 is TGCGCCAGCAGCTTGCCGGGAAGCTCTGGGGCCAACGTCCTGACTTTC.

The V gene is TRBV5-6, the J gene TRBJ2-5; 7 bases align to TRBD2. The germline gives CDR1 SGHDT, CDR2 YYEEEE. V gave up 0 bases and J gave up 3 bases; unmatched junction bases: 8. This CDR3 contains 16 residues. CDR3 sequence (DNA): TGTGCCAGCAGCTTGGTGTCAGCGGGGCCCAAAGAGACCCAGTACTTC. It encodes CASSLVSAGPKETQYF.

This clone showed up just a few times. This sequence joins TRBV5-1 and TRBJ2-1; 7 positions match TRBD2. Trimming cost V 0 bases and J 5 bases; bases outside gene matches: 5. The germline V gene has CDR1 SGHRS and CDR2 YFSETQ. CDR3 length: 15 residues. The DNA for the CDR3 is TGCGCCAGCAGCTTGGAGCTGGGGGGGAACAATGAGCAGTTCTTC. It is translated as CASSLELGGNNEQFF.

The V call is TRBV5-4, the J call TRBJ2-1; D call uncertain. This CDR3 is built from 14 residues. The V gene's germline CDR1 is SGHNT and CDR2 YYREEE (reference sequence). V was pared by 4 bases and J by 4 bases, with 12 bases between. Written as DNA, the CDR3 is TGTGCCAGCAGCCGAGAGAATCCGTACAATGAGCAGTTCTTC. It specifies CASSRENPYNEQFF.

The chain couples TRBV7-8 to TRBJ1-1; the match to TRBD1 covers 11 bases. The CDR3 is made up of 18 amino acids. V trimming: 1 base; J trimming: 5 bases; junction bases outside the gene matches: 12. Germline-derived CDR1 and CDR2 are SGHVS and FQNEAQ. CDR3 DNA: TGTGCCAGCAGCTTAGATCGGAGGACAGGGGGCACAGGGACTGAAGCTTTCTTT. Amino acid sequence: CASSLDRRTGGTGTEAFF. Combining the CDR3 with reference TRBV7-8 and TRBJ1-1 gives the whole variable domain GAGVSQSPRYKVAKRGQDVALRCDPISGHVSLFWYQQALGQGPEFLTYFQNEAQLDKSGLPSDRFFAERPEGSVSTLKIQRTQQEDSAVYLCASSLDRRTGGTGTEAFFGQGTRLTVV.

The CDR3 region has the DNA TGTGCCAGCAGCTCGCGGGTAGCTGCTTCCTACAATGAGCAGTTCTTC. The encoded protein is CASSSRVAASYNEQFF. The chain links TRBV27 to TRBJ2-1; perhaps TRBD2 as D (5 bases). In germline, CDR1 is MNHEY, CDR2 SMNVEV (reference sequence). This CDR3 comprises 16 residues. V was shortened by 6 bases and J by 1 base, with 16 bases between the two germline ends.

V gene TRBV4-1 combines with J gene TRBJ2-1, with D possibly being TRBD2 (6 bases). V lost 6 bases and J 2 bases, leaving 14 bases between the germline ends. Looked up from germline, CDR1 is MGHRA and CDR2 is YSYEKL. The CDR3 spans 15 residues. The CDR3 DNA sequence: TGCGCCAGCAGTCCCAGCGGGCCAGCCTACAATGAGCAGTTCTTC. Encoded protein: CASSPSGPAYNEQFF.

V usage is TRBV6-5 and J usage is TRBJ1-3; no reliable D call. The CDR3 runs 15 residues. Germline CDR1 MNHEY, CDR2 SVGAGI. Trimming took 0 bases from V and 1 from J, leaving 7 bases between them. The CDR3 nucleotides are TGTGCCAGCAGTTACTCCGGGGAATCTGGAAACACCATATATTTT. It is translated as CASSYSGESGNTIYF.